Presented here are 25 T cell receptor beta chains from one specimen sequenced in a study of blood T cell repertoires in COVID-19 (dated by TCRdb to 2018 to 2021). The library was built by means of the immunoSEQ multiplex PCR assay. TCRdb obtained this table from immuneACCESS and retained in-frame rearrangements with V and J assigned. These tables miss some clones; where compared with another copy, unresolved V genes account for less than half of the shortfall, and the remainder is unexplained. Across this sample there are some 170,000 clones, with about three quarters seen only once. The top ten clones comprise about 7.8% of the sample. Sequencing was carried out using peripheral blood. The receptors shown here come from a man aged 55 to 70 with acute or convalescent COVID-19.

The chain is built from TRBV3-1 (or the pseudogene TRBV3-2) and TRBJ2-7; D is unclear. This CDR3 contains 14 residues. Germline loops: CDR1 LGHDT, CDR2 YNNKEL (reference sequence). The V end was cut by 1 base, the J end by 0 bases, with 7 bases between. The CDR3 DNA sequence: TGTGCCAGCAGCCAAGCACACAGCTCCTACGAGCAGTACTTC. This gives the protein CASSQAHSSYEQYF.

V and J are TRBV13 and TRBJ2-2; possible D gene TRBD2, 6 bases. The CDR3 contains 17 residues. Germline V gene data show CDR1 as PRHDT and CDR2 as FYEKMQ (reference sequence). The germline V and J ends were trimmed by 0 bases and 2 bases, with 13 bases remaining between them. CDR3 in DNA: TGTGCCAGCAGCTTAGGTCCCGGGACTTACAACACCGGGGAGCTGTTTTTT. This sequence encodes CASSLGPGTYNTGELFF. Full variable domain (outside the CDR3, taken from reference TRBV13 and TRBJ2-2): AAGVIQSPRHLIKEKRETATLKCYPIPRHDTVYWYQQGPGQDPQFLISFYEKMQSDKGSIPDRFSAQQFSDYHSELNMSSLELGDSALYFCASSLGPGTYNTGELFFGEGSRLTVL.

This chain connects TRBV11-1 to TRBJ2-3, with TRBD1 matching over 7 bases. Germline trimming cut 6 bases from V and 3 bases from J; bases unmatched to any gene: 6. This CDR3 comprises 14 residues. Per the germline V gene, CDR1 is SGHAT and CDR2 is FQDESV (reference sequence). DNA of the CDR3: TGTGCCAGCAGGTATCAGGGGGAAACAGATACGCAGTATTTT. Translated: CASRYQGETDTQYF.

The genes are TRBV28 and TRBJ2-3, with 12 bases matching TRBD2. The ends lost 8 bases at V and 5 bases at J; junction bases unmatched: 8. Germline lookup yields CDR1 MDHEN and CDR2 SYDVKM. The CDR3 is 15 residues long. The CDR3 DNA is TGTGCCAGCGCCTCTAGCGGGGGGGCTGGAGATACGCAGTATTTT. Amino acid sequence: CASASSGGAGDTQYF.

This clone was seen a single time. This chain links TRBV7-3 with TRBJ2-2, with D possibly matching TRBD1 (6 bases). The CDR3 extends over 16 amino acids. Germline V lookup: CDR1 SGHTA, CDR2 FQGTGA. V lost 5 bases, J lost 1 base, and 14 bases lay in between. The CDR3 loop is CASSPWDTLNTGELFF. The CDR3 DNA reads TGTGCCAGCAGCCCCTGGGACACTCTGAACACCGGGGAGCTGTTTTTT.

This clone appeared once. J is TRBJ2-7 and V is TRBV14, with 10 bases identical to TRBD1. This CDR3 has 15 amino acids. The germline gives CDR1 SGHDN, CDR2 FVKESK. The V segment lost 7 bases and the J segment 1 base; nucleotides outside the gene matches: 7. The CDR3 is CASTFGTGVSYEQYF. CDR3 DNA: TGTGCCAGCACTTTCGGGACAGGGGTTTCCTACGAGCAGTACTTC.

The chain carries TRBV6-1 and TRBJ1-2; 7 bases fit TRBD1. This CDR3 is 14 amino acids long. CDR1 and CDR2 from the germline V gene are MNHNS and SASEGT. V gave up 1 base and J gave up 8 bases; unmatched junction bases: 7. The CDR3 loop reads CASSEGGRGEGYTF. The CDR3 DNA follows: TGTGCCAGCAGTGAAGGTGGCAGGGGGGAGGGCTACACCTTC.

The rearrangement joins TRBV12-3 or TRBV12-4 to TRBJ2-3; D is possibly TRBD1 (5 bases). This CDR3 region has 12 residues. V was pared by 5 bases and J by 2 bases, with 5 bases between. CDR3 in DNA: TGTGCCAGCAGTGGGGCCACAGATACGCAGTATTTT. Translation: CASSGATDTQYF.

This clone was seen more than once but under ten times. This rearrangement joins TRBV5-1 to TRBJ2-2; TRBD1 matches at 8 bases. The trim removed 3 bases at V and 0 bases at J, leaving 4 bases unmatched. This CDR3 spans 16 amino acids. Germline CDR1 SGHRS, CDR2 YFSETQ. The CDR3 DNA sequence: TGCGCCAGCAGCTGGGCGGACAGGGCGAACACCGGGGAGCTGTTTTTT. Its protein product is CASSWADRANTGELFF.

The chain links TRBV14 to TRBJ1-1; D unresolved. Germline V gene data show CDR1 as SGHDN and CDR2 as FVKESK. The V end lost 1 base, the J end lost 8 bases, and 8 bases lay between the germline ends. This CDR3 has 12 residues. CDR3 coding DNA: TGTGCCAGCAGCCAAGCCGGGGTGGAAGCTTTCTTT. It codes for CASSQAGVEAFF.

The rearrangement uses TRBV2 and TRBJ1-2, with 9 bases matching TRBD1. Unmatched junction bases numbered 10, after V lost 0 bases and J lost 11 bases. Germline V CDR1 and CDR2: SNHLY, FYNNEI. There are 15 residues in the CDR3. The CDR3 nucleotides read TGTGCCAGCAGTGAAGCCCCTACCGGGACAGGGTCTTACACCTTC. Amino acid sequence: CASSEAPTGTGSYTF. The full variable domain, its missing parts supplied by reference TRBV2 and TRBJ1-2, is EPEVTQTPSHQVTQMGQEVILRCVPISNHLYFYWYRQILGQKVEFLVSFYNNEISEKSEIFDDQFSVERPDGSNFTLKIRSTKLEDSAMYFCASSEAPTGTGSYTFGSGTRLTVV.

This clone came up many times. The V gene is TRBV7-9, the J gene TRBJ2-6; no definite D call. The length of the CDR3 is 15 residues. Germline CDR1 and CDR2: SEHNR and FQNEAQ (reference sequence). V lost 2 bases, J lost 0 bases, and 5 bases lay in between. The CDR3 sequence: CASSLLRSGANVLTF. The DNA for the CDR3 is TGTGCCAGCAGCTTATTGCGCTCTGGGGCCAACGTCCTGACTTTC.

A remark on this clone: The same CDR3 arises from other DNA sequences in this sample as well. The chain combines TRBV5-4 with TRBJ2-2; D is perhaps TRBD1 (6 bases). This CDR3 has 14 residues. The V end was cut by 5 bases, the J end by 5 bases, with 13 bases between. Germline V gene lookup returns CDR1 SGHNT and CDR2 YYREEE (reference sequence). The CDR3 coding sequence is TGTGCCAGCAGTTTCAGGGGCGGGACCGGGGAGCTGTTTTTT. Amino acids: CASSFRGGTGELFF. Full variable domain (outside the CDR3, taken from reference TRBV5-4 and TRBJ2-2): ETGVTQSPTHLIKTRGQQVTLRCSSQSGHNTVSWYQQALGQGPQFIFQYYREEENGRGNFPPRFSGLQFPNYSSELNVNALELDDSALYLCASSFRGGTGELFFGEGSRLTVL.

The J gene is TRBJ1-1, the V gene TRBV7-2; TRBD1 is a possible D gene (6 bases). CDR1 is SGHTA, CDR2 FQGNSA, per germline. The V and J ends lost 5 bases and 0 bases respectively, with 10 bases between them. This CDR3 contains 14 residues. The CDR3 bases are TGTGCCAGCAGCCCCAGGACAGTGAACACTGAAGCTTTCTTT. Its protein product is CASSPRTVNTEAFF.

J is TRBJ1-3 and V is TRBV4-1, with D uncertain. V lost 1 base, J lost 4 bases, and 5 bases lay in between. Germline CDR1 MGHRA, CDR2 YSYEKL. This CDR3 has 13 residues. CDR3 in amino acids: CASSQVLGNTIYF. The CDR3 DNA follows: TGCGCCAGCAGCCAAGTCCTCGGAAACACCATATATTTT.

This sequence joins TRBV2 and TRBJ2-7; tentative D call: TRBD1 (6 bases). V lost 2 bases to trimming and J lost 2 bases, with 10 bases between them. There are 14 residues in the CDR3. Germline CDR1 reads SNHLY; CDR2 reads FYNNEI. CDR3 in DNA: TGTGCCAGCAGTGAAATTACAGGGACCTACGAGCAGTACTTC. It encodes CASSEITGTYEQYF. Full variable domain (missing parts from reference TRBV2 and TRBJ2-7): EPEVTQTPSHQVTQMGQEVILRCVPISNHLYFYWYRQILGQKVEFLVSFYNNEISEKSEIFDDQFSVERPDGSNFTLKIRSTKLEDSAMYFCASSEITGTYEQYFGPGTRLTVT.

J is TRBJ2-3 and V is TRBV5-6; TRBD2 agrees at 13 bases. Trimming removed 3 bases from V and 4 bases from J; junction bases left unmatched: 5. The CDR3 length is 16 residues. Germline values: CDR1 SGHDT, CDR2 YYEEEE. The CDR3 sequence is CASSSTSGGAPDTQYF. CDR3 nucleotides: TGTGCCAGCAGCTCAACTAGCGGGGGGGCCCCAGATACGCAGTATTTT. Full variable domain (missing parts from reference TRBV5-6 and TRBJ2-3): DAGVTQSPTHLIKTRGQQVTLRCSPKSGHDTVSWYQQALGQGPQFIFQYYEEEERQRGNFPDRFSGHQFPNYSSELNVNALLLGDSALYLCASSSTSGGAPDTQYFGPGTRLTVL.

With regard to this clone: Additional DNA sequences in this sample encode the identical CDR3. The V gene is TRBV11-2, the J gene TRBJ1-5; D unclear. The CDR3 is 13 residues long. Germline CDR1 is SGHAT and CDR2 is FQNNGV. Trimming stripped 2 bases from V and 6 bases from J, with 8 bases between. This chain's CDR3 is CASSLTGGQPQHF. The DNA for the CDR3 is TGTGCCAGCAGCTTAACGGGAGGTCAGCCCCAGCATTTT.

As DNA, the CDR3 is TGTGCCAGCAGTCCCACCCCCAGGGGCGCTGAAGCTTTCTTT. This translates into CASSPTPRGAEAFF. V gene TRBV27 combines with J gene TRBJ1-1, with D perhaps TRBD1 (6 bases). Per the germline V gene, CDR1 is MNHEY and CDR2 is SMNVEV (reference sequence). The CDR3 covers 14 residues. The V gene lost 5 bases and the J gene lost 6 bases, with 16 bases spanning the gap.

The chain has TRBV5-5 and TRBJ1-1, with 8 nucleotides matching TRBD1. Germline V gives CDR1 SGHKS, CDR2 YYEKEE (reference sequence). J lost 7 bases, V lost 7 bases, and 6 bases had no gene match. This CDR3 is 12 amino acids long. CDR3 sequence (DNA): TGTGCCAGCGTGGGACAGGCAAATGAAGCTTTCTTT. Protein: CASVGQANEAFF.

This clone was seen only a few times. The chain links TRBV30 to TRBJ2-5; D remains unclear. The V gene's germline CDR1 is GTSNPN and CDR2 SVGIG (reference sequence). Trimming left V 0 bases short and J 7 bases short, with 15 bases between. The CDR3 sequence is 14 residues long. DNA of the CDR3: TGTGCCTGGAGTGTACCCCCCCGCTCGGGGACCCAGTACTTC. This encodes CAWSVPPRSGTQYF.

The chain links TRBV19 to TRBJ1-5; 8 nucleotides match TRBD1. From germline, CDR1 is LNHDA and CDR2 SQIVND (reference sequence). V trimming: 8 bases; J trimming: 7 bases; junction bases outside the gene matches: 7. The CDR3 contains 13 residues. This CDR3 is CASGQGVRQPQHF. Written as DNA, the CDR3 is TGTGCCAGTGGACAGGGAGTTCGACAGCCCCAGCATTTT. The whole variable domain, filled in from reference TRBV19 and TRBJ1-5, reads DGGITQSPKYLFRKEGQNVTLSCEQNLNHDAMYWYRQDPGQGLRLIYYSQIVNDFQKGDIAEGYSVSREKKESFPLTVTSAQKNPTAFYLCASGQGVRQPQHFGDGTRLSIL.

The chain recombines TRBV24-1 with TRBJ2-3, with D perhaps matching TRBD1 (5 bases). V was shortened by 2 bases and J by 4 bases, with 15 bases between the two germline ends. The CDR3 is made up of 16 amino acids. Germline V lookup: CDR1 KGHDR, CDR2 SFDVKD. The CDR3 region has the DNA TGTGCCACCAGTGATTCCAGGACAACTCTTCCAGATACGCAGTATTTT. Translation gives CATSDSRTTLPDTQYF.

The chain combines TRBV5-1 with TRBJ1-6, with 9 bases that match TRBD1. CDR3 length: 15 residues. CDR1 is SGHRS and CDR2 is YFSETQ in the germline V gene. V dropped 2 bases and J dropped 10; count of bases not matched to a gene: 7. The DNA for the CDR3 is TGCGCCAGCAGCTTACAGGGGGCTAGTGAGTCACCCCTCCACTTT. Translating it yields CASSLQGASESPLHF.

The chain links TRBV19 to TRBJ1-2; D might be TRBD1 (6 bases). Germline V CDR1 and CDR2: LNHDA, SQIVND (reference sequence). Deletions cut 5 bases from V and 1 base from J, with 14 bases between. The CDR3 is 15 amino acids. This CDR3 is CASSPGQPGNYGYTF. The CDR3 DNA is TGTGCCAGTAGTCCAGGACAGCCCGGTAACTATGGCTACACCTTC.